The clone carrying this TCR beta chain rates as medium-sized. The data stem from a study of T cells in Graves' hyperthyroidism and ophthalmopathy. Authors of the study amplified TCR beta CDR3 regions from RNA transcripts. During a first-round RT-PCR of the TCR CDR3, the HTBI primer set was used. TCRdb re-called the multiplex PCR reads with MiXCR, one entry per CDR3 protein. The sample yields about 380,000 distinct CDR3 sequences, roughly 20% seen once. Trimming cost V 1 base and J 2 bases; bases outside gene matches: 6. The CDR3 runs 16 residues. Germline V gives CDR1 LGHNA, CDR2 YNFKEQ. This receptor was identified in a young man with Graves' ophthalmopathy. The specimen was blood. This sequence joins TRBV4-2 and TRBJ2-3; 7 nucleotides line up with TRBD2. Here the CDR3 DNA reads TGTGCCAGCAGCCAAGGGGGCGGGGGTGCCACAGATACGCAGTATTTT. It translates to CASSQGGGGATDTQYF.